This T cell receptor beta chain was identified in a study of cytomegalovirus exposure and HLA in healthy donors. Study background: The 110 or so validation repertoires used a platform that matched the one used for the approximately 670 first-cohort repertoires, as a later analysis reported. Study results and limitations: According to a subsequent analysis, TCR clusters identified in the first cohort showed a tendency to co-occur across the approximately 130 validation repertoires. Confirmation in vitro established that three CMV-associated chains were specific for CMV antigens.

Trimming shortened V by 2 bases and J by 0 bases, and 8 bases separated the two germline ends. This CDR3 is built from 15 residues. CDR1 is MNHNY, CDR2 SVGAGI, per germline (reference sequence). Clones were sequenced by immunoSEQ multiplex PCR, and TCRdb holds only the in-frame ones, with some missing. Counted here are about 130,000 clones, 89% occurring once; the ten biggest clones make up 8% to 9.5%. A word on this clone: Its antigen is unknown.

V gene TRBV6-6 combines with J gene TRBJ1-3; TRBD1 might be the D (6 bases). Sequenced input: PBMCs. The sequence derives from a woman aged 18-29 years in good health and CMV-seropositive. This chain's CDR3 is CASSYQGSSGNTIYF. The DNA for the CDR3 is TGTGCCAGCAGTTACCAGGGGAGCTCTGGAAACACCATATATTTT.